This entry concerns a single T cell receptor (beta chain). Its antigen is not known. This sample was included in a study of cytomegalovirus exposure and HLA in healthy donors. Study context: The approximately 660 first-cohort repertoires shared a platform with the roughly 110 validation repertoires, as reported in a later analysis. Study outcomes and limitations: Usually a TCR sequence was rare, but some public TCRs were found in many donors.

V was shortened by 6 bases and J by 2 bases, with 16 bases between the two germline ends. The V gene's germline CDR1 is MNHEY and CDR2 SVGAGI. The CDR3 loop spans 15 amino acids. The repertoire was sequenced with immunoSEQ multiplex PCR; TCRdb's copy has only in-frame clones and lacks some. Found here are 150,000 to 160,000 clones, 75% to 90% of them singletons; the top ten hold about 22%. The specimen was PBMCs. V gene TRBV6-5 combines with J gene TRBJ1-2; possibly TRBD1 for D (5 bases). The receptor comes from a man aged 18 to 30 in good health and CMV-seropositive. For the CDR3, the DNA is TGTGCCAGCAGCTTTCTGACAGAGCAAAACTATGGCTACACCTTC. It encodes CASSFLTEQNYGYTF.